The T cell receptor beta chain described here comes from a study of breast tumors, draining lymph nodes, adjacent tissues. Study-level findings and limits: Compared with basal-like, luminal-like tumors shared significantly more repertoire with nontumor tissue. Data only fit, rather than demonstrated, lymph node origin of most tumor T cells. Findings are consistent with lymph node origin and intratumoral expansion of most tumor T cells. Compared with lymph nodes, tumors were less diverse; compared with nontumor tissue, more.

Comments on this clonotype: The antigen remains unidentified.

Axillary draining lymph nodes of breast cancer patients supplied the node samples. TCRdb re-called the multiplex PCR reads through MiXCR, storing one row per CDR3 protein. The sample has fewer than 150,000 distinct CDR3 sequences, about 20% seen once. Sequencing was carried out using axillary lymph node tissue. The source is a female donor with breast cancer. Some clones in this sample may be carry-over from other donors' samples.

The DNA of the CDR3 is TGTGCCAGCAGTTACTCGAACCAGCAACCGGGCACTGAAGCTTTCTTT. Encoded protein: CASSYSNQQPGTEAFF. The chain couples TRBV6-5 to TRBJ1-1; D is ambiguous. CDR3 length: 16 amino acids. The V end lost 0 bases, the J end lost 4 bases, and 15 bases lay between the germline ends. The germline V gene encodes CDR1 MNHEY and CDR2 SVGAGI.